These T cell receptor beta chains were read from a single sample in a study of early T cells in non-severe SARS-CoV-2 infection. One entry per CDR3 protein results from TCRdb running MiXCR on the 5' RACE reads. The table lists fewer than 90,000 distinct CDR3 sequences, 11% to 15% of them singletons. The specimen was whole blood. These TCRs come from an adult who was a healthcare worker with PCR-confirmed SARS-CoV-2 infection or an uninfected control (not recorded which). CDR3s include the opening cysteine and the closing phenylalanine or tryptophan. The D gene is left open where the match is weak. Only part of the rows carry a size: once, few, many, or a class if the clone is expanded.

TGCAGTGCACCGATTAAGGGACAGGGGAACACTGAAGCTTTCTTT CSAPIKGQGNTEAFF few TRBD1 TRBJ1-1 TRBV20-1
TGTGCCATCAGTGAGGCGCGGGACGATGGCTACACCTTC CAISEARDDGYTF - - TRBJ1-2 TRBV10-3
TGTGCCATCAGTGAGTCCGGGGACTATAATTCACCCCTCCACTTT CAISESGDYNSPLHF - - TRBJ1-6 TRBV10-3
TGCAGCGTTGTCCAAGGGGATCGGGAGACCCAGTACTTC CSVVQGDRETQYF few - TRBJ2-5 TRBV29-1
TGTGCCAGCAGCCGACAGGCCAACTATGGCTACACCTTC CASSRQANYGYTF - - TRBJ1-2 TRBV7-3
TGTGCCAGCAGTTGGGTAGGGACCGGGGAGCTGTTTTTT CASSWVGTGELFF - - TRBJ2-2 TRBV12-3/TRBV12-4
TGTGCCACCCGAGACAGGGGGAATCAGCCCCAGCATTTT CATRDRGNQPQHF - - TRBJ1-5 TRBV21-1
TGTGCCAGCAGCCAAGAGTCGGCGGGCAGGGGGCGGGTTAGCTCTGGAAACACCATATATTTT CASSQESAGRGRVSSGNTIYF - TRBD1 TRBJ1-3 TRBV4-2
TGTGCCAGCAGTTTAGGTCCTAACTATGGCTACACCTTC CASSLGPNYGYTF - - TRBJ1-2 TRBV12-3/TRBV12-4
TGTGCCATCAGTGAGTTCCTTGGGAGTAACAATGAGCAGTTCTTC CAISEFLGSNNEQFF few - TRBJ2-1 TRBV10-3
TGCAGCGTCGTTATTGCAACTAATGAAAAACTGTTTTTT CSVVIATNEKLFF few - TRBJ1-4 TRBV29-1
TGTGCCAGCAGCTTAGGGGCTTTCGCCGCTGAAGCTTTCTTT CASSLGAFAAEAFF - - TRBJ1-1 TRBV7-2
TGTGCCAGCTCGGTGACAGGGAAAGGTCAGCCCCAGCATTTT CASSVTGKGQPQHF few TRBD1 TRBJ1-5 TRBV18
TGTGCCAGCATGATCCAGGGAGGAAGGACTGAAGCTTTCTTT CASMIQGGRTEAFF few - TRBJ1-1 TRBV13
TGTGCCAGCAGCTTATATACCGACGGGACCCAGTACTTC CASSLYTDGTQYF few - TRBJ2-5 TRBV7-2
TGTGCCAGCAGCACCCGGACAGGCCTTAATTCACCCCTCCACTTT CASSTRTGLNSPLHF - TRBD1 TRBJ1-6 TRBV7-2
TGTGCCAGCAGTACCGGGGGGGTCAGGACAGATACGCAGTATTTT CASSTGGVRTDTQYF - TRBD2 TRBJ2-3 TRBV28
TGTGCCAGCAGATCCAGGGGCGGATATGGCTACACCTTC CASRSRGGYGYTF few - TRBJ1-2 TRBV6-5
TGTGCCAGCAGTTTAGGGACAGGGAACAATCAGCCCCAGCATTTT CASSLGTGNNQPQHF - TRBD1 TRBJ1-5 TRBV28
TGTGCCAGCAGACCAGGGACAGCCCCAACTAATGAAAAACTGTTTTTT CASRPGTAPTNEKLFF - TRBD1 TRBJ1-4 TRBV7-2
TGTGCCAGCAGCCATAGCGGGGGAGGAGATACGCAGTATTTT CASSHSGGGDTQYF few TRBD2 TRBJ2-3 TRBV3-1
TGCGCCAGCAGGAACAGGGAAGGCTGGTTGATCACCTTC CASRNREGWLITF - - TRBJ1-2 TRBV4-1
TGCAGTGCTAGTGAAGTACAGCGCAATCAGCCCCAGCATTTT CSASEVQRNQPQHF many - TRBJ1-5 TRBV20-1
TGTGCCAGCAGCTTAGCACAGGGGAACACCGGGGAGCTGTTTTTT CASSLAQGNTGELFF few - TRBJ2-2 TRBV7-8
TGTGCCAGCAGTCATAAAGATACGCAGTATTTT CASSHKDTQYF - - TRBJ2-3 TRBV28
TGTGCCATCAGGACCGCCATCCGAGCTTTCTTT CAIRTAIRAFF - - TRBJ1-1 TRBV5-5
TGCAGCGTTGGACCAGTGAACACTGAAGCTTTCTTT CSVGPVNTEAFF few - TRBJ1-1 TRBV29-1
TGTGCCAGTAATGGGGGGTTACAAACCGGGGAGCTGTTTTTT CASNGGLQTGELFF few - TRBJ2-2 TRBV19
TGTGCCAGCAGTAACCGGGACCCGAAAGAACCCTATGGCTACACCTTC CASSNRDPKEPYGYTF - - TRBJ1-2 TRBV2
TGTGCCAGCTTAGGGGGGGCCAACTACGAGCAGTACTTC CASLGGANYEQYF few - TRBJ2-7 TRBV6-5
TGCGCCAGCAGCCAAGAACCGGATAGGGAGCAGTTCTTC CASSQEPDREQFF - - TRBJ2-1 TRBV4-3
TGTGCCAGCAGTGGTACGCAAGAGACCCAGTACTTC CASSGTQETQYF few - TRBJ2-5 TRBV2
TGTGCCAGCAGCCATCACCCCTCAGATACGCAGTATTTT CASSHHPSDTQYF - - TRBJ2-3 TRBV12-3/TRBV12-4
TGTGCCAGCAGCTCCGGGAGAAGCTACACCTTC CASSSGRSYTF - - TRBJ1-2 TRBV11-2
TGTGCCAGCAGCTTGGCGAGTTATGAGACCCAGTACTTC CASSLASYETQYF few - TRBJ2-5 TRBV5-6
TGTGCTAGTGGTTTTGACGGGACCTACGAGCAGTACTTC CASGFDGTYEQYF few - TRBJ2-7 TRBV12-5
TGTGCCAGCAGCTTGGATCACCTGAGCACTGAAGCTTTCTTT CASSLDHLSTEAFF - - TRBJ1-1 TRBV7-3
TGTGCCAGTACTACAGGGGTTGCTAATGAAAAACTGTTTTTT CASTTGVANEKLFF few TRBD1 TRBJ1-4 TRBV19
TGTGCCAGCAGCTTCCCTAGCGGTATAGGTGAGCAGTTCTTC CASSFPSGIGEQFF - TRBD2 TRBJ2-1 TRBV7-2
TGTGCCAGCAGTTTGAGATTCACAGATACGCAGTATTTT CASSLRFTDTQYF - - TRBJ2-3 TRBV28
TGTGCCAGCCGCACGGACATCTCAACCTACGAGCAGTACTTC CASRTDISTYEQYF many - TRBJ2-7 TRBV21-1
TGTGCCAGCAGTTACGGGGGCTCAAATCAGCCCCAGCATTTT CASSYGGSNQPQHF - - TRBJ1-5 TRBV6-2/TRBV6-3
TGTGCCAGCAGTTTTAAGGACCGAGTCAGGTCTGGAAACACCATATATTTT CASSFKDRVRSGNTIYF few - TRBJ1-3 TRBV12-3/TRBV12-4
TGCAGCGTTGAAGGAAATATGTACACTGAAGCTTTCTTT CSVEGNMYTEAFF - - TRBJ1-1 TRBV29-1
TGCGCCAGCAGCACAACAGGGGCTGTATTCGATACGCAGTATTTT CASSTTGAVFDTQYF - TRBD1 TRBJ2-3 TRBV5-1
TGCAGCGTTGCGGTGGGACCTAATCAGCCCCAGCATTTT CSVAVGPNQPQHF - - TRBJ1-5 TRBV29-1
TGTGCCAGTAGTCAACAGGGCTATCAGCCCCAGCATTTT CASSQQGYQPQHF few - TRBJ1-5 TRBV19
TGCAGCGTTGGAGGGGGGCCACCAGATACGCAGTATTTT CSVGGGPPDTQYF - - TRBJ2-3 TRBV29-1
TGCAGTGCTAAAGGGACAGGGAATTTCGGTTGGTATGGCTACACCTTC CSAKGTGNFGWYGYTF many TRBD1 TRBJ1-2 TRBV20-1
TGCGCCAGCAGCTTGGCCGGGACAGGGACTTCAGATACGCAGTATTTT CASSLAGTGTSDTQYF many TRBD1 TRBJ2-3 TRBV5-1
TGTGCCAGCAGCTTGGGACAGGGGAACACTGAAGCTTTCTTT CASSLGQGNTEAFF few - TRBJ1-1 TRBV12-1
TGTGCCAGCAGGACTTTACGAGGGGGGGGCGAGCAGTACTTC CASRTLRGGGEQYF few - TRBJ2-7 TRBV27
TGCAGTGCCGGAGGACCGGGACAGGGGGCGAACACTGAAGCTTTCTTT CSAGGPGQGANTEAFF - TRBD1 TRBJ1-1 TRBV20-1
TGTGCCAGTAGGGGCGGGGGGATCAACAATGAGCAGTTCTTC CASRGGGINNEQFF few TRBD2 TRBJ2-1 TRBV19
TGCAGTGCTAGTATTACAGGGCTATCTGGGGCCAACGTCCTGACTTTC CSASITGLSGANVLTF - - TRBJ2-6 TRBV20-1